These T cell receptor beta chains were read from a single sample in a study of CD8 T cells in Susac syndrome. TCRdb recomputed calls from the immunoSEQ multiplex PCR reads with MiXCR, one row per CDR3 protein. The profile shows more than 95,000 distinct CDR3 sequences, around 96% of them singletons. The sequenced sample consisted of CD8+ T cells from PBMCs. These receptors were obtained from a human donor with Susac syndrome. Both conserved end residues are part of each CDR3. The D gene is left open where the match is weak. Rows give clone size only sometimes, using once, few, many, or a class for an expanded clone.

clone_size	d_call	v_call	j_call	cdr3_nt	cdr3_aa
NA	NA	TRBV30	TRBJ1-1	TGTGCCTGGAGTCGGGTGAACACTGAAGCTTTCTTT	CAWSRVNTEAFF
NA	NA	TRBV6-2/TRBV6-3	TRBJ2-1	TGTGCCAGCAGGAGCCCCCATGAGGGGGTTGACAATGAGCAGTTCTTC	CASRSPHEGVDNEQFF
NA	NA	TRBV19	TRBJ2-2	TGTGCCAGTAGTATCGGCTTGACGGGAGTCTTGCCGAACACCGGGGAGCTGTTTTTT	CASSIGLTGVLPNTGELFF
NA	NA	TRBV4-3	TRBJ2-2	TGCGCCAGCAGCGAAGTACTATCAGGGTACACCGGGGAGCTGTTTTTT	CASSEVLSGYTGELFF
NA	NA	TRBV6-1	TRBJ2-7	TGTGCCAGCAGTGATTACGGGTACGAGCAGTACTTC	CASSDYGYEQYF
few	TRBD1	TRBV5-4	TRBJ1-5	TGTGCCAGCAGCTTGGGGACAGGGGGGAATCAGCCCCAGCATTTT	CASSLGTGGNQPQHF
NA	NA	TRBV13	TRBJ2-1	TGTGCCAGCAGCTCGGGGCTAGCGACAGACAATGAGCAGTTCTTC	CASSSGLATDNEQFF
few	NA	TRBV25-1	TRBJ1-1	TGTGCCAGCAGTCTAGGGGAGAACACTGAAGCTTTCTTT	CASSLGENTEAFF
NA	NA	TRBV7-9	TRBJ1-2	TGTGCCAGCAGCTTAGCCCTAACAGGGATCGATGGCTACACCTTC	CASSLALTGIDGYTF
NA	NA	TRBV10-3	TRBJ2-1	TGTGCCATCAGTGAGTCGTCGGGATACAATGAGCAGTTCTTC	CAISESSGYNEQFF
NA	NA	TRBV14	TRBJ1-1	TGTGCCAGCAGCCAAGATAGGGGGTTGGCTTTCTTT	CASSQDRGLAFF
NA	TRBD1	TRBV6-5	TRBJ2-3	TGTGCCAGCAGTTACATAGGACAGGGGGCAGATACGCAGTATTTT	CASSYIGQGADTQYF
NA	TRBD1	TRBV7-2	TRBJ1-2	TGTGCCAGCAGCCCGGGGGGACAGGACTTCTATGGCTACACCTTC	CASSPGGQDFYGYTF
NA	TRBD2	TRBV14	TRBJ2-3	TGTGCCAGCAGCCAGGGTACTAGCGGGAGTGACCCTCGCACAGATACGCAGTATTTT	CASSQGTSGSDPRTDTQYF
NA	NA	TRBV4-1	TRBJ1-1	TGCGCCAGCAGCCAAAATCGCCCCGAAATAGCTTTCTTT	CASSQNRPEIAFF
NA	NA	TRBV13	TRBJ1-5	TGTGCCAGCAGCCACCTGGCAAATCCGCAGCCCCAGCATTTT	CASSHLANPQPQHF
NA	NA	TRBV6-2/TRBV6-3	TRBJ2-5	TGTGCCAGCGACGGGTTCCAAGAGACCCAGTACTTC	CASDGFQETQYF
NA	TRBD1	TRBV12-3/TRBV12-4	TRBJ2-5	TGTGCCAGCAGTTTAGCCCGACAGGGGGCCGAGACCCAGTACTTC	CASSLARQGAETQYF
NA	NA	TRBV7-9	TRBJ2-7	TGTGCCAGCGCCTGGGACGGGGGCTCCAACGAGCAGTACTTC	CASAWDGGSNEQYF
NA	TRBD2	TRBV6-5	TRBJ2-7	TGTGCCAGCAGTCTCGGACTAGGGAGGTACGAGCAGTACTTC	CASSLGLGRYEQYF
NA	NA	TRBV12-3/TRBV12-4	TRBJ2-4	TGTGCCAGCAGTGTGTCCGGAGGGCTAGCCAAAAACATTCAGTACTTC	CASSVSGGLAKNIQYF
NA	NA	TRBV10-3	TRBJ1-1	TGTGCCATCAGTGAGCCACGGTCGAGCACTGAAGCTTTCTTT	CAISEPRSSTEAFF
NA	TRBD1	TRBV4-2	TRBJ2-4	TGTGCCAGCAGCCCGAGGGACAGGGGAAACATTCAGTACTTC	CASSPRDRGNIQYF
NA	NA	TRBV20-1	TRBJ1-1	TGCAGTGCTAGGGGGGGACTACGGAACACTGAAGCTTTCTTT	CSARGGLRNTEAFF
NA	NA	TRBV13	TRBJ1-1	TGTGCCAGCAGCTTAGAGGGGGGGAACACTGAAGCTTTCTTT	CASSLEGGNTEAFF
once	NA	TRBV19	TRBJ1-1	TGTGCCAGTAGTATAGGGGGGCGCGGCACTGAAGCTTTCTTT	CASSIGGRGTEAFF
NA	TRBD2	TRBV9	TRBJ2-7	TGTGCCAGCAGCGAGGCCGGGACTAGCGGGCTATACGAGCAGTACTTC	CASSEAGTSGLYEQYF
NA	NA	TRBV18	TRBJ2-7	TGTGCCAGCTCACCAAGGGGACCGTCCTACGAGCAGTACTTC	CASSPRGPSYEQYF
few	NA	TRBV9	TRBJ2-2	TGTGCCAGTAGCGCTAACACCGGGGAGCTGTTTTTT	CASSANTGELFF
once	NA	TRBV19	TRBJ2-3	TGTGCCAGTAGTGACACCCCCACAGATACGCAGTATTTT	CASSDTPTDTQYF
NA	TRBD2	TRBV5-4	TRBJ2-5	TGTGCCAGCAGTCTAGCGGGAGGACTCCAAGAGACCCAGTACTTC	CASSLAGGLQETQYF
few	TRBD2	TRBV2	TRBJ2-7	TGTGCCAGCAGTTCTAGCGGGGGCTACGAGCAGTACTTC	CASSSSGGYEQYF
NA	NA	TRBV5-4	TRBJ1-1	TGTGCCAGCAGCCTGGGTGACAGTATGAACACTGAAGCTTTCTTT	CASSLGDSMNTEAFF
NA	TRBD2	TRBV4-1	TRBJ2-1	TGCGCCAGCAGCCAAACCGCTACTAGCGGGGGGGCAATCCCCTACAATGAGCAGTTCTTC	CASSQTATSGGAIPYNEQFF
NA	NA	TRBV28	TRBJ1-5	TGTGCCAGCAGTTTAGCACATCGGTGGAGCCAGCCCCAGCATTTT	CASSLAHRWSQPQHF
NA	NA	TRBV29-1	TRBJ2-3	TGCAGCGTTGTCTGGACGGACACAGATACGCAGTATTTT	CSVVWTDTDTQYF
NA	TRBD2	TRBV3-1	TRBJ2-1	TGTGCCAGCAGCACAGGACTAGCGGGACCTATCTACAATGAGCAGTTCTTC	CASSTGLAGPIYNEQFF
NA	TRBD1	TRBV20-1	TRBJ1-2	TGCAGTGCTAGAGGCGGACAGGCCTATGGCTACACCTTC	CSARGGQAYGYTF
NA	NA	TRBV4-2	TRBJ2-3	TGTGCCAGCAGCCAAGATTGGGCGTCTGAAGATACGCAGTATTTT	CASSQDWASEDTQYF
NA	NA	TRBV12-3/TRBV12-4	TRBJ2-2	TGTGCCAGCACCCCAGATTTCCAGACGAACACCGGGGAGCTGTTTTTT	CASTPDFQTNTGELFF
NA	NA	TRBV9	TRBJ1-1	TGTGCCAGCAGCCCGCCCCGGGACACTGAAGCTTTCTTT	CASSPPRDTEAFF
NA	NA	TRBV6-5	TRBJ2-1	TGTGCCAGCAGTTACTCCGCTGACTCCTACAATGAGCAGTTCTTC	CASSYSADSYNEQFF
NA	TRBD2	TRBV20-1	TRBJ2-7	TGCAGTGCTACGACTAGCGGGAGTTACGAGCAGTACTTC	CSATTSGSYEQYF
NA	TRBD2	TRBV7-9	TRBJ2-1	TGTGCCAGTAGAGCGGGGGGGCGAAGATATGAGCAGTTCTTC	CASRAGGRRYEQFF
NA	NA	TRBV7-9	TRBJ2-2	TGTGCCAGCAGCTGGGGAGAGACGAACACCGGGGAGCTGTTTTTT	CASSWGETNTGELFF
NA	NA	TRBV2	TRBJ2-2	TGTGCCAGCAGTGATGGCAGAAACACCGGGGAGCTGTTTTTT	CASSDGRNTGELFF
NA	NA	TRBV27	TRBJ1-5	TGTGCCAGCAGTTTATCCCGGGGTGGCAATCAGCCCCAGCATTTT	CASSLSRGGNQPQHF
once	TRBD2	TRBV7-3	TRBJ2-7	TGTGCCAGCAGCCAGCCGGGACTAGCGGGAGAGTGGGACGAGCAGTACTTC	CASSQPGLAGEWDEQYF
NA	NA	TRBV2	TRBJ2-7	TGTGCCAGCAGTGGAACAGAGCAGTACTTC	CASSGTEQYF